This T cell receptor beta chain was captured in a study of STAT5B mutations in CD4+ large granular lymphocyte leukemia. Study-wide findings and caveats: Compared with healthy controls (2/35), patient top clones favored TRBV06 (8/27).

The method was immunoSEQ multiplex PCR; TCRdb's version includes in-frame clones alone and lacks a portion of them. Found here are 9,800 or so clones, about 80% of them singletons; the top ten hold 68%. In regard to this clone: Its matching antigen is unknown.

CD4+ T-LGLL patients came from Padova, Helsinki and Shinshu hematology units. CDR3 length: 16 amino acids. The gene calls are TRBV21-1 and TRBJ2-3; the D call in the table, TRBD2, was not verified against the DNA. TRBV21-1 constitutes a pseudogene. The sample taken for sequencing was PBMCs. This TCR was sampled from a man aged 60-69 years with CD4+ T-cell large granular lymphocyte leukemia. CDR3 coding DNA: TGTGCCATACTATCCGGGACTAGCGGTACCGCAGATACGCAGTATTTT. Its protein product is CAILSGTSGTADTQYF.